The clone carrying this T cell receptor (beta chain) was detected many times. This sample is drawn from a study of molecular identifiers for immune sequencing clone quantification. Study as a whole: For replicates, RNA isolated from roughly 20,000 or 100,000 naive CD8 cells was divided into five portions, of which four were sequenced.

Each library that profiled naive CD8 cells came from roughly 20,000 to 1,000,000 sorted cells with 10%, 30% or 50% RNA. TCRdb redid the calling of the PCR reads with MiXCR, one entry per CDR3 protein. The data contain a few hundred thousand distinct CDR3 sequences, 25% of them singletons. V gave up 5 bases and J gave up 5 bases, with 21 bases separating them. This CDR3 region has 16 residues. Germline values: CDR1 MDHEN, CDR2 SYDVKM. Sample: naive CD8+ T cells from blood, with Jurkat cell RNA spiked in. Regarding subset: FACS-sorted CD8+CD4-CCR7+CD45RA+ naive T cells. The V call is TRBV28, the J call TRBJ2-5, with a weak D call TRBD1 (5 bases). The receptor was derived from a human donor in good health. Some libraries in this study had Jurkat cell RNA spiked in. The CDR3 spells CASSPVYQGLEETQYF. Here the CDR3 DNA reads TGTGCCAGCAGTCCGGTGTATCAGGGTTTGGAGGAGACCCAGTACTTC.